Sequencing of this T cell receptor (beta chain) was carried out in a study of blood T cell repertoires in COVID-19. Germline CDR1 and CDR2: WNHNN and SYGVQD (reference sequence). The CDR3 spans 17 residues. V was shortened by 3 bases and J by 0 bases, with 15 bases between the two germline ends. The repertoire was sequenced with immunoSEQ multiplex PCR; TCRdb's copy has only in-frame clones and lacks some. The sample lists approximately 400,000 clones, around 83% seen once, with 5% to 5.5% in the top ten. This TCR was sampled from a woman between 50 and 59 years old who had recovered from COVID-19. The chain recombines TRBV10-1 with TRBJ1-5; the D is unclear. Sequencing input: PBMCs or T cells enriched from blood (not recorded which). CDR3 protein: CASSDGEDAHSNQPQHF. For the CDR3, the DNA is TGCGCCAGCAGTGACGGGGAAGATGCTCATAGCAATCAGCCCCAGCATTTT.